Listed here is a single T cell receptor (beta chain). As yet, its antigen is unknown. The germline V gene encodes CDR1 SQVTM and CDR2 ANQGSEA. Trimming stripped 7 bases from V and 2 bases from J, with 14 bases between. This CDR3 region has 13 residues. This specimen comes from a study of blood T cells in healthy people across ages. Study-wide background: About one barcoded beta molecule per two T cells came from capture by template switching. Findings of the study overall: Samples with more naive T cells showed higher observed beta diversity. Roughly linear age-related decline in beta diversity appeared, significant by age 40. Versus aged donors, long-lived donors had higher diversity and more naive CD4+ cells.

The use of a sample-barcoded 5' primer and a J-beta primer mix characterized a second PCR of roughly 7 to 12 cycles. Each CDR3 protein gets one entry after TCRdb re-called the 5' RACE reads with MiXCR. This table has 1.5 million or so distinct CDR3 sequences, approximately 43% appearing once. The chain links TRBV29-1 to TRBJ2-5; D is ambiguous. Sequencing was carried out using blood. This sequence was found in a woman aged 18-29 years in good health. DNA of the CDR3: TGCAGCGCCGCTCCCTATTTACAAGAGACCCAGTACTTC. Translation: CSAAPYLQETQYF.